These 4 T cell receptor beta chains came from one sample sequenced in a study of T cells in Graves' hyperthyroidism and ophthalmopathy (dated by TCRdb to the late 2010s). Library construction relied on multiplex PCR. The reads were generated on an Illumina HiSeq 2000. TCR beta CDR3 regions were amplified from RNA transcripts. The TCR CDR3 was subjected to a first round of RT-PCR using the HTBI primer set and the Qiagen OneStep RT-PCR kit. The public reads were run again by TCRdb, first through fastp at Q25 and then through MiXCR, and only productive beta chains were kept. Rows merge per CDR3 protein into single entries with the most common DNA and genes. This sample comprises approximately 320,000 distinct CDR3 sequences, about 15% of them detected only once. The ten most abundant clones make up roughly a third of the sample. The sequenced sample was blood. The receptors were gathered from a man younger than 40 with Graves' hyperthyroidism.

The chain is built from TRBV7-9 and TRBJ2-1; either TRBD1 or TRBD2 may fit D (6 bases each). Germline assignment: CDR1 SEHNR and CDR2 FQNEAQ (reference sequence). Trimming stripped 8 bases from V and 4 bases from J, with 15 bases between. The CDR3 runs 14 residues. The CDR3 DNA reads as TGTGCCAGCCGGGGGCCCTCCCGTTACAATGAGCAGTTCTTC. Amino acids: CASRGPSRYNEQFF. Using reference TRBV7-9 and TRBJ2-1 for the parts outside the CDR3, the full variable domain is DTGVSQNPRHKITKRGQNVTFRCDPISEHNRLYWYRQTLGQGPEFLTYFQNEAQLEKSRLLSDRFSAERPKGSFSTLEIQRTEQGDSAMYLCASRGPSRYNEQFFGPGTRLTVL.

The CDR3 region has the DNA TGTGCCAGCAGCCTTGGACAGGGCGGTTCACCCCTCCACTTT. Amino acid sequence: CASSLGQGGSPLHF. V is TRBV7-3 and J is TRBJ1-6; TRBD1 matches at 8 bases. This CDR3 has 14 amino acids. V lost 5 bases to trimming and J lost 9 bases; unmatched junction nucleotides: 6. CDR1 is SGHTA, CDR2 FQGTGA, per germline.

This clonotype showed up many times. The chain combines TRBV6-9 with TRBJ2-7; D is perhaps TRBD2 (6 bases). Trimming took 7 bases from V and 0 from J, leaving 19 bases between them. This CDR3 has 16 residues. CDR1 is MNHGY and CDR2 is SVAAGI in the germline V gene. The CDR3 bases are TGTGCCAGCACCCGAAGAGGTCGGCGGGGCTCCTACGAGCAGTACTTC. It codes for CASTRRGRRGSYEQYF.

The chain is built from TRBV28 and TRBJ1-1; D is possibly TRBD1 (5 bases). Germline CDR1 and CDR2: MDHEN and SYDVKM. The CDR3 contains 12 residues. The V end was cut by 11 bases, the J end by 2 bases, with 12 bases between. CDR3: CACLGDNTEAFF. CDR3 DNA: TGTGCCTGCCTGGGGGATAACACTGAAGCTTTCTTT.